This T cell receptor beta chain derives from a study of T and B cells in COVID-19 patients. TRB was amplified from approximately 250-480 ng of blood genomic DNA. BIOMED2 TRB-A/B primer pools were used in multiplex TRB PCR. TCRdb re-derived calls from the multiplex PCR reads in MiXCR, one entry per CDR3 protein. The sample carries some 6,000 distinct CDR3 sequences, about a quarter recorded once. The CDR3 extends over 14 amino acids. The ends lost 5 bases at V and 5 bases at J; junction bases unmatched: 5. Germline V gives CDR1 SGHTA, CDR2 FQGNSA. Sequencing was performed on blood. The TCR was taken from a human donor with active COVID-19. This sequence joins TRBV7-2 and TRBJ2-3; 9 nucleotides match TRBD2. The CDR3 here is CASSRGLAVDTQYF. For the CDR3, the DNA is TGTGCCAGCAGCCGGGGACTAGCCGTAGATACGCAGTATTTT. Supplemented by reference TRBV7-2 and TRBJ2-3, the full variable domain reads GAGVSQSPSNKVTEKGKDVELRCDPISGHTALYWYRQSLGQGLEFLIYFQGNSAPDKSGLPSDRFSAERTGGSVSTLTIQRTQQEDSAVYLCASSRGLAVDTQYFGPGTRLTVL.